The 31 T cell receptor beta chains listed next were all sequenced from one sample in a study of regulatory T cells in long-lasting Graves disease. For TCR beta, libraries came from iRepertoire HTBI primers and Arm-PCR of CDR3 regions. TCRdb itself ran the multiplex PCR reads through MiXCR, one entry per CDR3 protein. The sample yields 440,000 or so distinct CDR3 sequences, around 14% seen once. The time point: newly diagnosed GD, antithyroid drugs for less than 3 months. The TCR library was prepared using RNA isolated from PBMCs. This same sample was also part of a study on T cells in Graves' hyperthyroidism and ophthalmopathy.

Sequences were derived from peripheral blood mononuclear cells (PBMCs), sampled at new diagnosis, from a patient treated with antithyroid drugs. These receptors were taken from a young woman with Graves disease.

In regard to this clonotype: This clone may be a read error of a much larger clone one base away. The chain carries TRBV3-1 and TRBJ2-1; 7 bases map to TRBD2. CDR3 length: 14 residues. Germline V CDR1 and CDR2: LGHDT, YNNKEL (reference sequence). The V segment lost 1 base and the J segment 13 bases; nucleotides outside the gene matches: 10. This chain's CDR3 is CASSQGGSGETQFF. DNA of the CDR3: TGTGCCAGCAGCCAAGGCGGGAGCGGGGAGACCCAGTTCTTC.

Here the CDR3 reads CASSIAIAGSYNEQFF. CDR3 in DNA: TGTGCCAGTAGTATCGCCATAGCGGGATCCTACAATGAGCAGTTCTTC. The J gene is TRBJ2-1, the V gene TRBV19, with 8 bases matching TRBD2. The length of the CDR3 is 16 residues. Germline V CDR1 and CDR2: LNHDA, SQIVND (reference sequence). With 3 bases clipped from V and 1 base from J, the junction kept 5 bases outside the gene matches.

On this clonotype itself: This sequence may be a read error, since a much larger clone differs from it by one base. J is TRBJ2-2 and V is TRBV5-1; TRBD2 matches 10 bases. The CDR3 is 15 residues long. Germline loops: CDR1 SGHRS, CDR2 YFSETQ. The CDR3 spells CASSPGLAHTGKLFF. The DNA of the CDR3 is TGCGCCAGCAGCCCGGGACTAGCGCACACCGGGAAGCTGTTTTTT.

This clonotype was seen more than once but under ten times. The CDR3 DNA reads as TGCAGCGCAGTGGGACTAAACACTGAAGCTTTCTTT. It yields the protein CSAVGLNTEAFF. V usage is TRBV29-1 and J usage is TRBJ1-1; D is perhaps TRBD1 (5 bases). The CDR3 has 12 amino acids. The germline V gene has CDR1 SQVTM and CDR2 ANQGSEA. V gave up 7 bases and J gave up 2 bases, with 11 bases separating them.

The rearrangement uses TRBV9 and TRBJ2-7; TRBD1 is a possible D gene (5 bases). The CDR3 runs 13 residues. The V and J ends lost 3 bases and 5 bases respectively, with 12 bases between them. CDR1 and CDR2 from the germline V gene are SGDLS and YYNGEE. CDR3 region: CASSDSRGNEQYF. The CDR3 nucleotides read TGTGCCAGCAGCGACAGTAGGGGAAACGAGCAGTACTTC.

This clonotype was detected ten times or more. The chain has TRBV2 and TRBJ2-3, with a weak D call TRBD2 (6 bases). The CDR3 sequence is 17 residues long. With 1 base removed from V and 4 bases from J, the gap between germline ends came to 18 bases. From germline, CDR1 is SNHLY and CDR2 FYNNEI. The CDR3 loop is CASSEGFYRETADTQYF. The CDR3 DNA follows: TGTGCCAGCAGTGAAGGGTTCTACCGGGAGACGGCAGATACGCAGTATTTT.

The rearrangement joins TRBV6-4 to TRBJ2-1, with 10 nucleotides matching TRBD2. There are 15 residues in the CDR3. Germline CDR1 is MRHNA and CDR2 is SNTAGT. V lost 3 bases, J lost 9 bases, and 8 bases stayed unmatched. This CDR3 reads CASSEEAGGRSEQFF. CDR3 bases: TGTGCCAGCAGTGAAGAAGCGGGAGGGCGTAGTGAGCAGTTCTTC.

The table lists this clonotype with a few counts. J is TRBJ2-4 and V is TRBV6-2 or TRBV6-3, with D possibly TRBD1 on 6 matching bases. V shed 8 bases and J shed 6 bases, with 20 bases lying between them. The CDR3 runs 15 residues. CDR1 is MNHEY and CDR2 is SVGEGT in the germline V gene. CDR3 sequence: CASSHPLGAGNIQYF. CDR3 DNA sequence: TGTGCCAGCTCCCACCCGCTGGGGGCGGGAAACATTCAGTACTTC.

The sample holds many counts of this clonotype. The chain is built from TRBV5-1 and TRBJ2-1; 8 bases are shared with TRBD1. The CDR3 length is 15 residues. Losses at the gene ends were 3 bases for V and 7 bases for J; bases not matched to a gene: 9. The germline CDR1 and CDR2 sequences are SGHRS and YFSETQ. The CDR3 bases are TGCGCCAGCAGCTCCCCGACAGGGGTGAATAATGAGCAGTTCTTC. Its translation: CASSSPTGVNNEQFF.

This chain joins TRBV6-1 and TRBJ2-7; TRBD1 aligns across 8 bases. Trimming at V came to 5 bases and at J to 7 bases, leaving 10 bases not matched to a gene. The length of the CDR3 is 14 residues. Germline-derived CDR1 and CDR2 are MNHNS and SASEGT. The CDR3 DNA sequence: TGTGCCAGCAGTCGGGACAGGACCTGGGGGGAGCAGTACTTC. This codes for CASSRDRTWGEQYF.

This clonotype was counted only a few times. This chain joins TRBV3-1 and TRBJ2-7; D might be TRBD2 (5 bases). In germline, CDR1 is LGHDT, CDR2 YNNKEL (reference sequence). Trimming left V 0 bases short and J 0 bases short, with 9 bases between. The CDR3 consists of 15 residues. CDR3 sequence: CASSQEMGSSYEQYF. In nucleotides, the CDR3 is TGTGCCAGCAGCCAAGAGATGGGGAGCTCCTACGAGCAGTACTTC.

This clonotype was counted only a few times. V gene TRBV20-1 combines with J gene TRBJ1-6, with TRBD1 matching over 11 bases. The CDR3 extends over 13 amino acids. The germline V gene encodes CDR1 DFQATT and CDR2 SNEGSKA (reference sequence). With 3 bases clipped from V and 9 bases from J, the junction kept 1 base outside the gene matches. The CDR3 region is CSARGTGGSPLHF. CDR3 sequence (DNA): TGCAGTGCTAGGGGGACAGGGGGTTCACCCCTCCACTTT.

This clonotype has only a few counts. V gene TRBV9 combines with J gene TRBJ1-1; 9 nucleotides agree with TRBD1. V dropped 4 bases and J dropped 5; count of bases not matched to a gene: 9. In germline, CDR1 is SGDLS, CDR2 YYNGEE. The CDR3 has 15 residues. This CDR3 is CASSQRTGEGTEAFF. For the CDR3, the DNA is TGTGCCAGCAGCCAGCGGACAGGGGAGGGAACTGAAGCTTTCTTT.

This clonotype was detected ten times or more. This chain uses TRBV29-1 with TRBJ2-1, with a tentative D call TRBD2 (5 bases). Trimming took off 0 bases at V and 7 bases at J, with 22 bases between the two ends. This CDR3 is built from 17 residues. Germline CDR1 and CDR2: SQVTM and ANQGSEA. The DNA of the CDR3 is TGCAGCGTTGAAGATCTGATCGGGTGGACTTCAAAGAATGAGCAGTTCTTC. Translation: CSVEDLIGWTSKNEQFF.

This clonotype has at least ten counts. The chain joins TRBV5-1 to TRBJ2-1, with D perhaps matching TRBD1 or TRBD2 (5 bases each). Germline V gene sequence: CDR1 SGHRS, CDR2 YFSETQ. V gave up 1 base and J gave up 2 bases, with 7 bases separating them. The CDR3 sequence is 14 residues long. The CDR3 DNA reads TGCGCCAGCAGCTTGCTGGGACCCTACAATGAGCAGTTCTTC. Translation: CASSLLGPYNEQFF.

This clonotype came up a few times. The junction shows a germline mismatch at one end, possibly a read error. This sequence joins TRBV29-1 and TRBJ2-5; D is perhaps TRBD1 (5 bases). CDR3 size: 14 residues. Looked up from germline, CDR1 is SQVTM and CDR2 is ANQGSEA. The CDR3 coding sequence is TGCAGCGTTGATATCGGACACTCCCAAGAGACCCAATACTTC. Protein sequence: CSVDIGHSQETQYF.

This clonotype was observed many times. The chain links TRBV15 to TRBJ1-1, with 7 bases matching TRBD1. V trimming: 0 bases; J trimming: 5 bases; junction bases outside the gene matches: 3. CDR1 is LNHNV, CDR2 YYDKDF, per germline (reference sequence). The CDR3 runs 14 residues. CDR3 amino acids: CATSRDGDRTEAFF. For the CDR3, the DNA is TGTGCCACCAGCAGAGATGGGGACAGAACTGAAGCTTTCTTT. Looking up the rest from reference TRBV15 and TRBJ1-1 gives the full variable domain: DAMVIQNPRYQVTQFGKPVTLSCSQTLNHNVMYWYQQKSSQAPKLLFHYYDKDFNNEADTPDNFQSRRPNTSFCFLDIRSPGLGDTAMYLCATSRDGDRTEAFFGQGTRLTVV.

This clonotype has a count of ten or more. The chain employs TRBV7-8 and TRBJ2-3; a possible D gene is TRBD1 (5 bases). V was shortened by 1 base and J by 4 bases, with 9 bases between the two germline ends. The CDR3 contains 14 residues. Per germline, CDR1 SGHVS and CDR2 FQNEAQ. The DNA for the CDR3 is TGTGCCAGCAGCTTAGAGGGGCAGGCAGATACGCAGTATTTT. This translates into CASSLEGQADTQYF.

The sample holds a few counts of this clonotype. The J gene is TRBJ2-7, the V gene TRBV6-5, with 7 bases identical to TRBD1. Germline loops: CDR1 MNHEY, CDR2 SVGAGI. This CDR3 contains 17 residues. The V segment lost 0 bases and the J segment 2 bases; nucleotides outside the gene matches: 10. CDR3 nucleotides: TGTGCCAGCAGTTACTCGGGAACCGGGACAGCGACCTACGAGCAGTACTTC. Translated, it gives CASSYSGTGTATYEQYF.

The rearrangement links TRBV6-1 to TRBJ2-7; tentatively, D is TRBD2 (6 bases). Germline V CDR1 and CDR2: MNHNS, SASEGT. The CDR3 is 16 residues long. Trimming stripped 2 bases from V and 0 bases from J, with 14 bases between. The CDR3 spells CASSEWGSGNSYEQYF. CDR3 DNA sequence: TGTGCCAGCAGTGAATGGGGTAGCGGAAACTCCTACGAGCAGTACTTC.

This clonotype was found a few times. This sequence joins TRBV3-1 and TRBJ2-6; tentatively, D is TRBD1 (6 bases). With 5 bases removed from V and 0 bases from J, the gap between germline ends came to 14 bases. Germline CDR1 and CDR2: LGHDT and YNNKEL (reference sequence). The CDR3 runs 17 residues. The CDR3 DNA reads as TGTGCCAGCAGCTTAGGACAGACGCACTCTGGGGCCAACGTCCTGACTTTC. This codes for CASSLGQTHSGANVLTF.

In its sample, this clonotype was seen a few times. The V gene is TRBV6-5, the J gene TRBJ1-1; D uncertain. The CDR3 runs 15 residues. V lost 0 bases and J 0 bases, leaving 8 bases between the germline ends. From germline, CDR1 is MNHEY and CDR2 SVGAGI. The CDR3 loop reads CASSYSIGVNTEAFF. The CDR3 bases are TGTGCCAGCAGTTACTCGATCGGGGTGAACACTGAAGCTTTCTTT.

This clonotype was counted at least ten times. The J gene is TRBJ2-1, the V gene TRBV12-3 or TRBV12-4, with 9 bases aligning to TRBD2. This CDR3 region has 16 residues. J lost 3 bases, V lost 6 bases, and 9 bases had no gene match. CDR3 coding DNA: TGTGCCAGCAGACCAAGTCTAGCGGGATTCTACAATGAGCAGTTCTTC. This encodes CASRPSLAGFYNEQFF.

The chain carries TRBV7-2 and TRBJ2-3; D remains unclear. Deletions cut 5 bases from V and 2 bases from J, with 11 bases between. Germline V gene data show CDR1 as SGHTA and CDR2 as FQGNSA. The length of the CDR3 is 14 residues. The CDR3 DNA is TGTGCCAGCAGCCAATCCGGAAACACAGATACGCAGTATTTT. Translating gives CASSQSGNTDTQYF.

This clonotype has ten or more counts. The chain recombines TRBV30 with TRBJ1-5; D is unclear. Germline V CDR1 and CDR2: GTSNPN, SVGIG (reference sequence). The CDR3 contains 13 residues. V lost 0 bases and J 3 bases, leaving 6 bases between the germline ends. The CDR3 sequence is CAWSVSANQPQHF. Here the CDR3 DNA reads TGTGCCTGGAGTGTCAGTGCCAATCAGCCCCAGCATTTT.

This clonotype was recorded at least ten times. The chain carries TRBV10-3 and TRBJ2-7; D gene uncertain. The germline gives CDR1 ENHRY, CDR2 SYGVKD. The CDR3 has 20 amino acids. Trimming removed 5 bases at V and 6 bases at J, with 35 bases between. The CDR3 DNA is TGTGCCATCAGTCCGAGCCCAGACGACGCCGGTTTGAGGAGAGCGCGCGAGCAGTACTTC. It codes for CAISPSPDDAGLRRAREQYF.

This clonotype was recorded many times. The J gene is TRBJ2-5, the V gene TRBV18; D is ambiguous. Germline CDR1 KGHSH, CDR2 LQKENI. V lost 3 bases, J lost 4 bases, and 12 bases lay in between. The CDR3 has 14 amino acids. The chain's CDR3 is CASSPPSVIETQYF. The CDR3 DNA reads as TGTGCCAGCTCACCTCCGTCTGTTATAGAGACCCAGTACTTC.

In this sample, this clonotype turned up a few times. The chain carries TRBV19 and TRBJ2-1, with 8 positions matching TRBD1. Trimming at V came to 3 bases and at J to 7 bases, leaving 11 bases not matched to a gene. Germline CDR1 and CDR2: LNHDA and SQIVND (reference sequence). The CDR3 is 16 residues long. The DNA for the CDR3 is TGTGCCAGTAGTATTATCTTACAGGGGGAGATGAATGAGCAGTTCTTC. This translates into CASSIILQGEMNEQFF.

The chain recombines TRBV10-3 with TRBJ2-7; D not resolved. The germline gives CDR1 ENHRY, CDR2 SYGVKD. Trimming removed 3 bases at V and 5 bases at J, with 5 bases between. There are 11 residues in the CDR3. In DNA, the CDR3 is TGTGCCATCAGTGAAGGGAACGAGCAGTACTTC. This sequence encodes CAISEGNEQYF.

The rearrangement uses TRBV6-2 or TRBV6-3 and TRBJ2-1, with 7 bases that match TRBD2. Germline V gene data show CDR1 as MNHEY and CDR2 as SVGEGT. Unmatched junction bases numbered 8, after V lost 5 bases and J lost 4 bases. The CDR3 contains 15 residues. The chain's CDR3 is CASSEGLAVYNEQFF. Here the CDR3 DNA reads TGTGCCAGCAGTGAAGGTCTAGCGGTATACAATGAGCAGTTCTTC.

V gene TRBV12-3 or TRBV12-4 combines with J gene TRBJ2-7; 8 bases agree with TRBD1. The CDR3 runs to 14 residues. The J segment lost 5 bases and the V segment lost 4 bases, leaving 7 bases of the junction unmatched. CDR3 sequence: CASSSQGAYDEQYF. In DNA form, the CDR3 reads TGTGCCAGCAGTTCCCAGGGGGCGTACGACGAGCAGTACTTC.